The 21 T cell receptor beta chains reported below all come from one sample, sequenced in a study of blood T cell repertoires in COVID-19 (TCRdb year 2020). Library preparation was by the immunoSEQ multiplex PCR assay. TCRdb took this table from immuneACCESS and kept in-frame rearrangements with V and J called. Such tables lack part of the clones; where checked against another copy, unresolved V genes explain under half of the gap, and the rest is unexplained. Across this sample there are under 250,000 clones, with approximately 80% seen only once. The ten largest account for around 30% of the sample. The sample taken for sequencing was peripheral blood. These receptors were obtained from a man aged 40-49 years with acute or convalescent COVID-19.

The rearrangement uses TRBV7-7 and TRBJ1-4; D is unresolved. Trimming shortened V by 1 base and J by 3 bases, and 9 bases separated the two germline ends. Germline CDR1 SSHAT, CDR2 FNYEAQ (reference sequence). CDR3 size: 15 residues. The CDR3: CASSLGRSANEKLFF. The DNA for the CDR3 is TGTGCCAGCAGCTTAGGCAGGTCGGCTAATGAAAAACTGTTTTTT.

This sequence joins TRBV19 and TRBJ2-1; 10 bases align to TRBD1. This CDR3 spans 17 amino acids. V lost 7 bases, J lost 7 bases, and 16 bases stayed unmatched. Germline V CDR1 and CDR2: LNHDA, SQIVND (reference sequence). The CDR3 bases are TGTGCCAGTAATCCTTGGGGGGGGACAGGGGAAGGGAATGAGCAGTTCTTC. It translates to CASNPWGGTGEGNEQFF. The full variable domain, completed using reference TRBV19 and TRBJ2-1, is DGGITQSPKYLFRKEGQNVTLSCEQNLNHDAMYWYRQDPGQGLRLIYYSQIVNDFQKGDIAEGYSVSREKKESFPLTVTSAQKNPTAFYLCASNPWGGTGEGNEQFFGPGTRLTVL.

This chain joins TRBV7-2 and TRBJ1-4, with unresolved D. V was trimmed by 5 bases and J by 0 bases, leaving 10 bases between them. This CDR3 is built from 15 residues. Germline V gives CDR1 SGHTA, CDR2 FQGNSA. The CDR3 protein is CASSQQRATNEKLFF. The CDR3 DNA follows: TGTGCCAGCAGCCAACAGAGAGCAACTAATGAAAAACTGTTTTTT.

This clone was recorded a few times. The chain carries TRBV3-1 (or the pseudogene TRBV3-2) and TRBJ1-2; no firm D call. The CDR3 has 14 amino acids. Germline loops: CDR1 LGHDT, CDR2 YNNKEL (reference sequence). Trimming cost V 0 bases and J 4 bases, with 9 bases left between them. Here the CDR3 reads CASSQDAEFYGYTF. CDR3 in DNA: TGTGCCAGCAGCCAAGATGCGGAGTTCTATGGCTACACCTTC.

The V call is TRBV10-3, the J call TRBJ2-5, with 7 bases that match TRBD1. The CDR3 length is 13 residues. Unmatched junction bases numbered 2, after V lost 6 bases and J lost 1 base. The germline V gene has CDR1 ENHRY and CDR2 SYGVKD. CDR3 DNA: TGTGCCATCAGGGGACAGACCCAAGAGACCCAGTACTTC. Translation: CAIRGQTQETQYF.

CDR3 sequence reads: CASSFAGRNSETQYF. CDR3 nucleotides: TGTGCCAGCAGCTTCGCAGGGCGAAATTCAGAGACCCAGTACTTC. The chain carries TRBV7-2 and TRBJ2-5; possible D gene TRBD1, 5 bases. Germline CDR1 SGHTA, CDR2 FQGNSA. V was cut by 3 bases and J by 4 bases, with 15 bases left in between. The CDR3 has 15 amino acids.

The V call is TRBV11-2, the J call TRBJ2-3, with 11 bases fitting TRBD2. CDR1 is SGHAT and CDR2 is FQNNGV in the germline V gene. The CDR3 has 18 residues. J gave up 3 bases and V 3 bases, and 11 bases lay outside the gene matches. The CDR3 DNA sequence: TGTGCCAGCAGCTTCTACGCTCTAGCGGGGGGCACGACAGATACGCAGTATTTT. Its protein product is CASSFYALAGGTTDTQYF.

In its sample, this clone was seen once. This sequence joins TRBV6-5 and TRBJ1-1; D gene ambiguous. The germline V and J ends were trimmed by 2 bases and 6 bases, with 16 bases remaining between them. The CDR3 is made up of 15 amino acids. CDR1 MNHEY and CDR2 SVGAGI come from the germline V gene. CDR3 amino acids: CASSYPSATGAEAFF. In DNA form, the CDR3 reads TGTGCCAGCAGTTACCCTTCTGCCACGGGAGCTGAAGCTTTCTTT.

The V gene is TRBV19, the J gene TRBJ1-2; D is possibly TRBD1 (6 bases). Germline V gene sequence: CDR1 LNHDA, CDR2 SQIVND (reference sequence). This CDR3 has 13 amino acids. V was cut by 7 bases and J by 4 bases, with 13 bases left in between. The CDR3, as DNA: TGTGCCAGTATCCCAACAGGGACCTATGGCTACACCTTC. It specifies CASIPTGTYGYTF.

This clone appeared once. The chain couples TRBV24-1 to TRBJ2-7; a weak D match, TRBD1 (5 bases). Trimming took 2 bases from V and 3 from J, leaving 13 bases between them. Germline V gene data show CDR1 as KGHDR and CDR2 as SFDVKD. The CDR3 runs to 15 residues. CDR3 region: CATSDSTVSIYEQYF. The CDR3 DNA reads TGTGCCACCAGTGATTCGACAGTTTCGATCTACGAGCAGTACTTC.

The chain combines TRBV12-3 or TRBV12-4 with TRBJ2-3; D gene unclear. The CDR3 has 13 amino acids. V gave up 4 bases and J gave up 7 bases, with 12 bases separating them. CDR3 sequence reads: CASSSPGTNTQYF. In nucleotides, the CDR3 is TGTGCCAGCAGTTCCCCAGGAACAAATACGCAGTATTTT.

The V and J genes are TRBV19 and TRBJ1-4; D is unresolved. The CDR3 loop spans 13 amino acids. CDR1 LNHDA and CDR2 SQIVND come from the germline V gene (reference sequence). V dropped 7 bases and J dropped 7 bases, with 13 bases sitting between them. The CDR3 DNA follows: TGTGCCAGTAATACCGACATCGGTGAAAAACTGTTTTTT. This sequence encodes CASNTDIGEKLFF.

This clone was detected only once. The chain is built from TRBV7-9 and TRBJ1-3; 9 bases agree with TRBD1. V shed 2 bases, J shed 4 bases, and the junction held 6 bases outside the gene matches. Per germline, CDR1 SEHNR and CDR2 FQNEAQ (reference sequence). The CDR3 runs 16 residues. The CDR3 sequence: CASSLRRTGDGNTIYF. The CDR3 coding sequence is TGTGCCAGCAGCTTAAGGAGGACAGGGGACGGAAACACCATATATTTT.

The chain couples TRBV19 to TRBJ2-5; no clear D gene. The CDR3 is 13 amino acids. V lost 1 base and J 5 bases, leaving 8 bases between the germline ends. The germline gives CDR1 LNHDA, CDR2 SQIVND (reference sequence). This chain's CDR3 is CASSIGALETQYF. The CDR3 region has the DNA TGTGCCAGTAGTATAGGTGCGTTGGAGACCCAGTACTTC.

The chain has TRBV7-9 and TRBJ1-6; D is ambiguous. CDR1 SEHNR and CDR2 FQNEAQ come from the germline V gene (reference sequence). V was clipped by 5 bases and J by 3 bases, with 8 bases between them. The CDR3 is 14 residues long. The CDR3 sequence: CASSPTNYNSPLHF. The CDR3 DNA reads as TGTGCCAGCAGCCCTACTAACTATAATTCACCCCTCCACTTT.

V usage is TRBV2 and J usage is TRBJ2-3, with 11 bases matching TRBD2. CDR3 length: 16 amino acids. Trimming at V came to 6 bases and at J to 0 bases, leaving 5 bases not matched to a gene. The germline CDR1 and CDR2 sequences are SNHLY and FYNNEI. The CDR3 coding sequence is TGTGCCAGCAGCGTGCGACTAGCGGGAAGCACAGATACGCAGTATTTT. This gives the protein CASSVRLAGSTDTQYF. The variable domain in full, completed from reference TRBV2 and TRBJ2-3, reads EPEVTQTPSHQVTQMGQEVILRCVPISNHLYFYWYRQILGQKVEFLVSFYNNEISEKSEIFDDQFSVERPDGSNFTLKIRSTKLEDSAMYFCASSVRLAGSTDTQYFGPGTRLTVL.

The chain has TRBV29-1 and TRBJ1-2, with TRBD1 as a possible D gene (6 bases). The CDR3 has 13 residues. With 6 bases removed from V and 6 bases from J, the gap between germline ends came to 17 bases. Per the germline V gene, CDR1 is SQVTM and CDR2 is ANQGSEA. The CDR3 DNA reads as TGCAGCGTGGGACCTGGGGGCTCAAATGGCTACACCTTC. It encodes CSVGPGGSNGYTF.

The V gene is TRBV4-3, the J gene TRBJ2-1; 9 nucleotides agree with TRBD2. The V and J ends lost 0 bases and 3 bases, in that order; junction bases with no gene match: 9. Germline V gene data show CDR1 as LGHNA and CDR2 as YSLEER. The CDR3 has 18 residues. The CDR3 nucleotides read TGCGCCAGCAGCCAAGATCTTGATTCAGCGGGAGGCTACAATGAGCAGTTCTTC. This sequence encodes CASSQDLDSAGGYNEQFF.

The V call is TRBV2, the J call TRBJ1-5; maybe TRBD1 (6 bases). From germline, CDR1 is SNHLY and CDR2 FYNNEI. The CDR3 covers 14 residues. The germline V and J ends were trimmed by 5 bases and 5 bases, with 13 bases remaining between them. The CDR3 loop reads CASSSGTYYQPQHF. The CDR3 DNA follows: TGTGCCAGCAGTTCCGGGACATACTATCAGCCCCAGCATTTT.

The genes are TRBV27 and TRBJ1-1; D is unresolved. The CDR3 runs to 14 residues. V was pared by 8 bases and J by 3 bases, with 16 bases between. Germline-derived CDR1 and CDR2 are MNHEY and SMNVEV (reference sequence). The CDR3 sequence: CASQNRGEDTEAFF. CDR3 bases: TGTGCCAGCCAAAACCGCGGTGAGGACACTGAAGCTTTCTTT.

The V call is TRBV5-1, the J call TRBJ1-1; 8 nucleotides line up with TRBD1. The CDR3 consists of 15 residues. With V trimmed by 0 bases and J by 4 bases, 5 bases remained unmatched. In germline, CDR1 is SGHRS, CDR2 YFSETQ. CDR3 loop: CASSLGTGRVTEAFF. CDR3 DNA sequence: TGCGCCAGCAGCTTGGGGACAGGGAGGGTCACTGAAGCTTTCTTT.